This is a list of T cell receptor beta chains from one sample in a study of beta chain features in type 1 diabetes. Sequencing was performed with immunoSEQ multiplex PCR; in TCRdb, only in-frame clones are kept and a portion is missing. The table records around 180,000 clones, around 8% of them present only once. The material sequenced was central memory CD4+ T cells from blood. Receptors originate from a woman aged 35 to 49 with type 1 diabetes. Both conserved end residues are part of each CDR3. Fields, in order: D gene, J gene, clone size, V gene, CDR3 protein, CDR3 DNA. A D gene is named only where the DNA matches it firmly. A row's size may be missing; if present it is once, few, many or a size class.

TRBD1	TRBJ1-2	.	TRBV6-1	CASSEAGGAYGYTF	TGTGCCAGCAGTGAAGCAGGGGGCGCCTATGGCTACACCTTC
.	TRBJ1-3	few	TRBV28	CASSSRSPRDSGNTIYF	TGTGCCAGCAGTTCCCGGAGCCCCAGGGACTCTGGAAACACCATATATTTT
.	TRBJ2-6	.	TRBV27	CASTVGGRMTGANVLTF	TGTGCCAGCACCGTCGGGGGGCGCATGACTGGGGCCAACGTCCTGACTTTC
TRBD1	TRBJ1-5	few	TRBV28	CASSGGQGSNQPQHF	TGTGCCAGCAGTGGGGGACAGGGTTCCAATCAGCCCCAGCATTTT
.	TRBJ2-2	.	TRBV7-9	CASSVYRDSTGELFF	TGTGCCAGCAGCGTTTACCGGGACTCGACCGGGGAGCTGTTTTTT
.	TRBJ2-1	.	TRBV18	CASSPVLTGREYNEQFF	TGTGCCAGCTCACCCGTCTTGACAGGCCGCGAATACAATGAGCAGTTCTTC
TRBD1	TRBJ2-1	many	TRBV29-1	CSTSPRTGVNEQFF	TGCAGCACCTCCCCCCGGACAGGGGTGAATGAGCAGTTCTTC
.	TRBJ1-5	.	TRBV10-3	CAISQQGDNQPQHF	TGTGCCATCAGCCAACAGGGAGACAATCAGCCCCAGCATTTT
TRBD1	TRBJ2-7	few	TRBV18	CASSRPGQGFSYEQYF	TGTGCCAGCTCACGGCCGGGACAGGGATTCTCCTACGAGCAGTACTTC
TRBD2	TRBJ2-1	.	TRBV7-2	CASSLWTSGEQFF	TGTGCCAGCAGCTTATGGACTAGCGGTGAGCAGTTCTTC
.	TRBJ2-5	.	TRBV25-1	CASSLGGLLETQYF	TGTGCCAGCAGTCTCGGGGGGCTGTTGGAGACCCAGTACTTC
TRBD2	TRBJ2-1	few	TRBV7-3	CASSALAGGGNEQFF	TGTGCCAGCAGCGCCCTAGCGGGAGGGGGCAATGAGCAGTTCTTC
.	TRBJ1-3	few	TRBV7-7	CASSLHASSGNTIYF	TGTGCTAGCAGCTTACATGCTAGCTCTGGAAACACCATATATTTT
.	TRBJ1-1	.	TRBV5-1	CASSSGNMNTEAFF	TGCGCCAGCAGCTCAGGGAATATGAACACTGAAGCTTTCTTT
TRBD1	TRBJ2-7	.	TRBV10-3	CAISGAGGGEQYF	TGTGCCATCAGTGGTGCAGGGGGCGGCGAGCAGTACTTC
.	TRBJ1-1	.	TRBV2	CASSERTARGEAFF	TGTGCCAGCAGTGAACGGACAGCCCGGGGTGAAGCTTTCTTT
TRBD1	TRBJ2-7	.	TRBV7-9	CASSPGQGGYEQYF	TGTGCCAGCAGCCCGGGACAGGGAGGCTACGAGCAGTACTTC
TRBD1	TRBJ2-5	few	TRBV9	CASSVGTGGPETQYF	TGTGCCAGCAGCGTAGGAACAGGGGGACCAGAGACCCAGTACTTC
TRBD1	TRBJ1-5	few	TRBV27	CASSLTGDRQPQHF	TGTGCCAGCAGTTTGACAGGGGACAGGCAGCCCCAGCATTTT
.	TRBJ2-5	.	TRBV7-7	CASGETGGFQETQYF	TGTGCTAGCGGGGAGACAGGGGGTTTCCAAGAGACCCAGTACTTC